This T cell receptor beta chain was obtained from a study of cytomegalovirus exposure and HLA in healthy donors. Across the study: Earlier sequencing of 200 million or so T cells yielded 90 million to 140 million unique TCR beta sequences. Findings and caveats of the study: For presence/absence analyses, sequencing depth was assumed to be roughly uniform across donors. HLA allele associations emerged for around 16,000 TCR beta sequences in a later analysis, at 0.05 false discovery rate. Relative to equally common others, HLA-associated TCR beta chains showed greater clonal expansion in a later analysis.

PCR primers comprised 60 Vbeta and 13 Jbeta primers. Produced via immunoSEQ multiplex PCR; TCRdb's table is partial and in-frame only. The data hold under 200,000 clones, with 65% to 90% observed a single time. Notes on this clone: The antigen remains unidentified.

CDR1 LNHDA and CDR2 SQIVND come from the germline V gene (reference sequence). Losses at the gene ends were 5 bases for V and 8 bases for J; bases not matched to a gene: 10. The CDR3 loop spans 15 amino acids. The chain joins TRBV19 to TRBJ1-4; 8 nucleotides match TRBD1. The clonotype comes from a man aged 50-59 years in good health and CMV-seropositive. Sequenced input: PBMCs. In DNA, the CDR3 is TGTGCCAGTAGTCCCGGACAGGGCTTCGGAGAAAAACTGTTTTTT. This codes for CASSPGQGFGEKLFF.